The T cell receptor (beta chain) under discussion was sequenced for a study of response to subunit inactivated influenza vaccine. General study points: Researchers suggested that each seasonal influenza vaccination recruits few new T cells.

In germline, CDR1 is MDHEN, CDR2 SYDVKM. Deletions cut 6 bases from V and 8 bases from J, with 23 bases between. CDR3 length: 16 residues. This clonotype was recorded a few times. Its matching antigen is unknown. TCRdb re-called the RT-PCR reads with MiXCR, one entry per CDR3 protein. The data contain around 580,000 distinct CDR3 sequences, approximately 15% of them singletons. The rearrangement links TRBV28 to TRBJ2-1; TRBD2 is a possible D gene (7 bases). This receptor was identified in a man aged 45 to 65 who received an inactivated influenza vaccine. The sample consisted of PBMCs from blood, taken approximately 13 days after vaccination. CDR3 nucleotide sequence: TGTGCCAGCAGGACAGGTTCCATGGGGGGGTGGGATGAGCAGTTCTTC. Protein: CASRTGSMGGWDEQFF.